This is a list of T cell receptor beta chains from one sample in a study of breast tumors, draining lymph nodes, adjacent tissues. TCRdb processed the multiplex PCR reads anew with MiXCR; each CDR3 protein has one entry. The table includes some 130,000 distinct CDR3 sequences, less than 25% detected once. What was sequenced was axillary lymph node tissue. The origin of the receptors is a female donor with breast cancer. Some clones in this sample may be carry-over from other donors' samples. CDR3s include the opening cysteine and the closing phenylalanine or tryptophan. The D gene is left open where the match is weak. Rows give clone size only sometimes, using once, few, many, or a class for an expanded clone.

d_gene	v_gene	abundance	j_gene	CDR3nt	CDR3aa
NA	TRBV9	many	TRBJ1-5	TGTGCCAGCAGCCCGAACTTGGGGACGCACAATAATCAGCCCCAGCATTTT	CASSPNLGTHNNQPQHF
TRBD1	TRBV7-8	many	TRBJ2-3	TGTGCCAGCATCGGGACAGACACAGATACGCAGTATTTT	CASIGTDTDTQYF
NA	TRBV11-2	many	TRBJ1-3	TGTGCCAGCAGCTTAGCAGGGGTCGAGGGAAACACCATATATTTT	CASSLAGVEGNTIYF
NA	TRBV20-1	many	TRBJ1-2	TGCAGTGCCGCCGAACGGGCGGACTATGGCTACACCTTC	CSAAERADYGYTF
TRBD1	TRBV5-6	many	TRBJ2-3	TGTGCCAGCAGTGAACAGGGGGCCGGCACAGATACGCAGTATTTT	CASSEQGAGTDTQYF
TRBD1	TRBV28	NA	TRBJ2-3	TGTGCCAGCAGTTTAAGTCTCCGGACAGGGATAGGAGATACGCAGTATTTT	CASSLSLRTGIGDTQYF
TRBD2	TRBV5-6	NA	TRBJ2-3	TGTGCCAGCAGCTTGGGGATTGGACTAGACCCAGATGCGCAGTATTTT	CASSLGIGLDPDAQYF
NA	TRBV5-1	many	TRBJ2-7	TGCGCCAGCAGCTTGGGCCAGGGAGGCTACGAGCAGTACTTC	CASSLGQGGYEQYF
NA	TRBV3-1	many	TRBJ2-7	TGTGCCAGCAGCCAAGGATTCCTTTCGGGGGCTTCAAACGAGCAGTACTTC	CASSQGFLSGASNEQYF
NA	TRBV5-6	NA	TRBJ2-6	TGTGCCAGCAGCCCTTTTTGGACGGAGCCGATCTCTGGGGCCAACGTCCTGACTTTC	CASSPFWTEPISGANVLTF
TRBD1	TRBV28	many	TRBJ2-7	TGTGCCAGCAGTCTACCGGGACAGGGTGGCTCCTACGAGCAGTACTTC	CASSLPGQGGSYEQYF
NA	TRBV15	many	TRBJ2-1	TGTGCCACCAGCAGAGGATCTAGGCCCCCCTACAATGAGCAGTTCTTC	CATSRGSRPPYNEQFF
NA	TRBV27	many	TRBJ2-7	TGTGCCAGCAGTTTTAGGCAATTTGGCTACGAGCAGTACTTC	CASSFRQFGYEQYF
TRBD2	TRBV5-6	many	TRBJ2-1	TGTGCCAGCAGCTTGGAACGACTAGCGGGACTGAGCAATGAGCAGTTCTTC	CASSLERLAGLSNEQFF
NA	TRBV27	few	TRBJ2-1	TGTGCCAGCAGTTTATCCCAGGCCACCTACAATGAGCAGTTCTTC	CASSLSQATYNEQFF
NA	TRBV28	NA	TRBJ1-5	TGTGCCAGCGGCAATCAGCCCCAGCATTTT	CASGNQPQHF
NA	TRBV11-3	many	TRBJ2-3	TGTGCCAGCAGCCAGGGCGGAGGCACAGATACGCAGTATTTT	CASSQGGGTDTQYF
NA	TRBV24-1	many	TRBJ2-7	TGTGCCACCAGTCTCCCTGGGGGTAGCGAGCAGTACTTC	CATSLPGGSEQYF
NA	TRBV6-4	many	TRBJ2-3	TGTGCCAGCAGTGACGGTCTCTATACTAGCACAGATACGCAGTATTTT	CASSDGLYTSTDTQYF
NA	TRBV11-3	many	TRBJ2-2	TGTGCCAGCAGCCCCGACAGATTGAACACCGGGGAGCTGTTTTTT	CASSPDRLNTGELFF
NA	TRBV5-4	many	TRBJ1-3	TGTGCCAGCAGCTCCGGACAGAACAAAGCAGGAAACACCATATATTTT	CASSSGQNKAGNTIYF
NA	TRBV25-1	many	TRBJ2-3	TGTGCCAGCAGTGAAGCGGGGTTAGATACGCAGTATTTT	CASSEAGLDTQYF
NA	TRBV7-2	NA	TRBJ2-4	TGTGCCAGCAGCTCTTCGGCAGCCAAAAACATTCAGTACTTC	CASSSSAAKNIQYF
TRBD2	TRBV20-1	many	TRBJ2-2	TGCAGTGCTAGGGTGTTCTTTACTAGCGGGAGGGGGGAGCTGTTTTTT	CSARVFFTSGRGELFF
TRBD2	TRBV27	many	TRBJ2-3	TGTGCCAGCAGTTTGGTAGCGGGCGACGATACGCAGTATTTT	CASSLVAGDDTQYF
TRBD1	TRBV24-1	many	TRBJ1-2	TGTGCCACCAGTGACACCTCCGACAGGGGCGGAGGCTACACCTTC	CATSDTSDRGGGYTF
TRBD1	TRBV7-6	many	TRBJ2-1	TGTGCCAGCAGCCGACCGCCGGGACAGGGGGGTAATGAGCAGTTCTTC	CASSRPPGQGGNEQFF
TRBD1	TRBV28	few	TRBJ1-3	TGTGCCAGCAGTTTACCACAGGGGGCAGGAGGAAACACCATATATTTT	CASSLPQGAGGNTIYF